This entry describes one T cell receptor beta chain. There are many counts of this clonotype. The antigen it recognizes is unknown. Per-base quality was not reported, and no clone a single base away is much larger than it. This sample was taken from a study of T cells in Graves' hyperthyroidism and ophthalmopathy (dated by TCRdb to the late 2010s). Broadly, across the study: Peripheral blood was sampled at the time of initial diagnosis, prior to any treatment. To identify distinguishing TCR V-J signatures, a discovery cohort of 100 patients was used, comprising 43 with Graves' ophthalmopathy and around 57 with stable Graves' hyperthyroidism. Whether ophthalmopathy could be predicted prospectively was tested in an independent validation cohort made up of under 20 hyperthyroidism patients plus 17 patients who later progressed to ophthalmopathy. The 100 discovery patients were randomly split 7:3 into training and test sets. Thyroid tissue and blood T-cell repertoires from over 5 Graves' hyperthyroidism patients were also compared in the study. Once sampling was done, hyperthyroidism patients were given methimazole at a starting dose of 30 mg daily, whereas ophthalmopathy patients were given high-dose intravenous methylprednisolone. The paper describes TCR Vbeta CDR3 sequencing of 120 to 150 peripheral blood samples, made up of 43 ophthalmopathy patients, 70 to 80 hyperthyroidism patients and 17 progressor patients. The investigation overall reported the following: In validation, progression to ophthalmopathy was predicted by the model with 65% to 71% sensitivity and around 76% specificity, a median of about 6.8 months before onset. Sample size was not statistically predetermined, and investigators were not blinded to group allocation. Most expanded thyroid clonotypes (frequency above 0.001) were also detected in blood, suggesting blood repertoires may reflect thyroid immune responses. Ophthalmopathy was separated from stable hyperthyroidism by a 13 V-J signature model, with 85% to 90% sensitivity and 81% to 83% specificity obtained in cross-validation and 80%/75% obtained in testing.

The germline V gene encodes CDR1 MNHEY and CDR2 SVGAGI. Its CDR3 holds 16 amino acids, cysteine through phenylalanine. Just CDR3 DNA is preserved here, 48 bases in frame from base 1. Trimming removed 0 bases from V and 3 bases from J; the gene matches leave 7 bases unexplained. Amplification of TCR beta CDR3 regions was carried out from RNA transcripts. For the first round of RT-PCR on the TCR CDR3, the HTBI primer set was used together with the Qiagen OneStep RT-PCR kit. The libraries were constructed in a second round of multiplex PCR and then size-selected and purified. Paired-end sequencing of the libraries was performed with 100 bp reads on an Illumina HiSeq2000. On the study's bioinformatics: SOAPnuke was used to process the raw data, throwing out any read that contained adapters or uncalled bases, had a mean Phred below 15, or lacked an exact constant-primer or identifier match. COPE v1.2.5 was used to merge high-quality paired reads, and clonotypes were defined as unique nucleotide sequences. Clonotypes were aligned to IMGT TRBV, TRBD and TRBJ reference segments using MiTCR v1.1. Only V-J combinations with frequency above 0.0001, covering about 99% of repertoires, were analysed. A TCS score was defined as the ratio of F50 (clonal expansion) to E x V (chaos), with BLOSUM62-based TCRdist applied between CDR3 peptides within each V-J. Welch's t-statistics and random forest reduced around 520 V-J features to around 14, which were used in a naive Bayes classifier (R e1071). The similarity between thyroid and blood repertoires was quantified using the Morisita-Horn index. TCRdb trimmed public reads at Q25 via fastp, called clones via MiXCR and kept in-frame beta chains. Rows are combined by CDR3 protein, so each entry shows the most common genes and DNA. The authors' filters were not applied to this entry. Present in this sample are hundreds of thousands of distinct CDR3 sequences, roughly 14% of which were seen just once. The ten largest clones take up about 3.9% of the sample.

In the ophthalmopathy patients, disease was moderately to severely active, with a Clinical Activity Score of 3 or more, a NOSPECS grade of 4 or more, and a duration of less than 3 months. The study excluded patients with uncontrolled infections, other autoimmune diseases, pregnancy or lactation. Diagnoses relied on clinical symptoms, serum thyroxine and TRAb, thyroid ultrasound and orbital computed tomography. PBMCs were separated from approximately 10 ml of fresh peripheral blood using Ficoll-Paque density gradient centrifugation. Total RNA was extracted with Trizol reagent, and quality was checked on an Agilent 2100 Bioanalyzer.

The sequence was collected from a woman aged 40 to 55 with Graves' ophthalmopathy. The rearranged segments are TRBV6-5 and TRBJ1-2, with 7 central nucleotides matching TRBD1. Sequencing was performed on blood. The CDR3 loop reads CASSYSMTGSDYGYTF. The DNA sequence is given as TGTGCCAGCAGTTACTCGATGACAGGGTCAGACTATGGCTACACCTTC.